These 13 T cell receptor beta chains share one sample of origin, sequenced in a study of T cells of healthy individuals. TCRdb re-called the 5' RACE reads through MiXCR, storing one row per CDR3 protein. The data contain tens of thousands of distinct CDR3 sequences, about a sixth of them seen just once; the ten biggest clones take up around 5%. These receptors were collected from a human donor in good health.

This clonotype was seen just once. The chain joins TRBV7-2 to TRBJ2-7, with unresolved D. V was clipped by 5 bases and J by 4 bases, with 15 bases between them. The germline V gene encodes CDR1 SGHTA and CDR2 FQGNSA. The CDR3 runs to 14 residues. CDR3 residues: CASSGMGSSYEQYF. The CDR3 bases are TGTGCCAGCAGCGGGATGGGCAGCTCTTACGAGCAGTACTTC.

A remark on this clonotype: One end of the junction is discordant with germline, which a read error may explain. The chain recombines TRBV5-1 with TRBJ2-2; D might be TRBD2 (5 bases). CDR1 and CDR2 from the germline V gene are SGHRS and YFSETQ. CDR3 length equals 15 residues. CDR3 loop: CASSLRVRNTGELFF. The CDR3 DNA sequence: TGCGCCAGTAGCTTGCGGGTCAGGAACACCGGGGAGCTGTTTTTT.

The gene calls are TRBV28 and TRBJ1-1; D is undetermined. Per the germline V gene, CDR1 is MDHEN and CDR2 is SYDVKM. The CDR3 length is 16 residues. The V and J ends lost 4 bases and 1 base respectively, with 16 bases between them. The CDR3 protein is CASSSPSGQGNTEAFF. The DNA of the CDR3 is TGTGCCAGCAGTTCCCCCTCCGGGCAAGGGAACACTGAAGCTTTCTTT.

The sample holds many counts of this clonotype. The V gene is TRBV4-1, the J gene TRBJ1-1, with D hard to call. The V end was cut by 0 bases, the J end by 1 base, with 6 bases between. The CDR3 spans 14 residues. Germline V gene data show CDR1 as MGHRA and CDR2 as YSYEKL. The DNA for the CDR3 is TGCGCCAGCAGCCAAGAACGCAGGAACACTGAAGCTTTCTTT. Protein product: CASSQERRNTEAFF.

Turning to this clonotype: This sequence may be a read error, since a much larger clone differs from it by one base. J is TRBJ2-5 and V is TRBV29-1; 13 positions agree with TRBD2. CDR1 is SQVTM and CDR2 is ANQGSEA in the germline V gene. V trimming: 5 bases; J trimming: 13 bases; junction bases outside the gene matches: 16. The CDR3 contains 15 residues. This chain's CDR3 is CSVTGTSGTTVARYF. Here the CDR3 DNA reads TGCAGCGTTACCGGGACTAGCGGGACGACAGTCGCCCGGTACTTC.

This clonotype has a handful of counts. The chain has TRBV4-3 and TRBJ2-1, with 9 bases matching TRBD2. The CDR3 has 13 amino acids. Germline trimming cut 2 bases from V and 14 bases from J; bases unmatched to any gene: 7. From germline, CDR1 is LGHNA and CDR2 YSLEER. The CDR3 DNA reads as TGCGCCAGCAGCCAATATGTGGCGGGAGGGAAGTTCTTC. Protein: CASSQYVAGGKFF.

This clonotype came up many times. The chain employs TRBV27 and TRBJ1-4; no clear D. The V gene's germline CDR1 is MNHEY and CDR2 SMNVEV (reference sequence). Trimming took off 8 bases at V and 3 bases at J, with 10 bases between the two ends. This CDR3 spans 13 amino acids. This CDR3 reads CASSPDSNEKLFF. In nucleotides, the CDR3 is TGTGCCAGCTCACCAGATTCTAATGAAAAACTGTTTTTT.

In nucleotides, the CDR3 is TGTGCCAGCCTTACAGAGGCAGATACGCAGTATTTT. Protein: CASLTEADTQYF. V is TRBV2 and J is TRBJ2-3; D is unclear. V was pared by 8 bases and J by 4 bases, with 10 bases between. Germline V gene sequence: CDR1 SNHLY, CDR2 FYNNEI. The CDR3 contains 12 residues.

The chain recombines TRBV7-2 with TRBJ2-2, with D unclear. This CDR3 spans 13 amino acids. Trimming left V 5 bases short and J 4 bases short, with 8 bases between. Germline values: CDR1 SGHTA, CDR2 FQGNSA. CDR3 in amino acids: CASSPARTGELFF. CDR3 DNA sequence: TGTGCCAGCAGCCCCGCGCGCACCGGGGAGCTGTTTTTT. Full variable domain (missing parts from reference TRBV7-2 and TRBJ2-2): GAGVSQSPSNKVTEKGKDVELRCDPISGHTALYWYRQSLGQGLEFLIYFQGNSAPDKSGLPSDRFSAERTGGSVSTLTIQRTQQEDSAVYLCASSPARTGELFFGEGSRLTVL.

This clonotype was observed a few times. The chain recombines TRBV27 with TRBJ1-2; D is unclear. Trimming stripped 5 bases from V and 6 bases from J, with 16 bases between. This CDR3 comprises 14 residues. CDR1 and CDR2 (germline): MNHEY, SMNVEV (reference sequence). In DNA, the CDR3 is TGTGCCAGCAGTGTTCTCCCGGGGATCCATGGCTACACCTTC. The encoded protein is CASSVLPGIHGYTF.

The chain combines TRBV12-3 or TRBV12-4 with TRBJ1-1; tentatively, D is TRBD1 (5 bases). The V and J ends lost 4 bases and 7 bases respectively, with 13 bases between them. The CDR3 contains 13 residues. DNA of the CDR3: TGTGCCAGCAGTTATGGCGCAGGGATTGAAGCTTTCTTT. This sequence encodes CASSYGAGIEAFF.

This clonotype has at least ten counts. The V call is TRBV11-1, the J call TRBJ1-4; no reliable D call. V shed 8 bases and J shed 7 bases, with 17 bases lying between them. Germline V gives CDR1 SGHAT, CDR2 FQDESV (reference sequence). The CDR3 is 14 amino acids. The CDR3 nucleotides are TGTGCCAGCTCCCGGATGGCCGCTGGTGAAAAACTGTTTTTT. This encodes CASSRMAAGEKLFF.

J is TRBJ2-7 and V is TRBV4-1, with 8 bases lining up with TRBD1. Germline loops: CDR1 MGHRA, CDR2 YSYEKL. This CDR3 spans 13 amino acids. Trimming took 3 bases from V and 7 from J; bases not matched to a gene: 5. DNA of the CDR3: TGCGCCAGCAGCCAGGGACAGGCGGGGGAGCAGTACTTC. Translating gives CASSQGQAGEQYF.